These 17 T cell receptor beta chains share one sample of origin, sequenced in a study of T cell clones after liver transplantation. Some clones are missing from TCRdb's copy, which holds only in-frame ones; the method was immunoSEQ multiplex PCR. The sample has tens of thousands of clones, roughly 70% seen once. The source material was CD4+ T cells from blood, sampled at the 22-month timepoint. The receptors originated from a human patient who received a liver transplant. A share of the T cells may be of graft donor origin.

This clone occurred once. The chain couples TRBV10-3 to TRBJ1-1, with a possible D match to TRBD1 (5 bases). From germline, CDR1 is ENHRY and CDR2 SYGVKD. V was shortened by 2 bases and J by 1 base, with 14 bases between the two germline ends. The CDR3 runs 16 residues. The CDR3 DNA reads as TGTGCCATCAGTGAGCGGGGGATGACGGGGAACACTGAAGCTTTCTTT. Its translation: CAISERGMTGNTEAFF.

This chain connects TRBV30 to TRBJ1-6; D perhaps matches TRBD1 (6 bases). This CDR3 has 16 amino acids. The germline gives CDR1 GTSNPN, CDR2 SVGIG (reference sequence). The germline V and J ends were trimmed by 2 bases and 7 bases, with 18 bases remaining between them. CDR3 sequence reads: CAWSQSSGALNSPLHF. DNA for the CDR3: TGTGCCTGGAGTCAAAGCTCAGGGGCCCTCAATTCACCCCTCCACTTT.

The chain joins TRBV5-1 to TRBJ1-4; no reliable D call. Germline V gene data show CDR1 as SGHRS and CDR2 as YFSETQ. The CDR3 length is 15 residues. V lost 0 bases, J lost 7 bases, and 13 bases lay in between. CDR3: CASSLVGASGEKLFF. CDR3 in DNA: TGCGCCAGCAGCTTGGTGGGAGCTAGTGGTGAAAAACTGTTTTTT. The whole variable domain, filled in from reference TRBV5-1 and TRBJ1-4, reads KAGVTQTPRYLIKTRGQQVTLSCSPISGHRSVSWYQQTPGQGLQFLFEYFSETQRNKGNFPGRFSGRQFSNSRSEMNVSTLELGDSALYLCASSLVGASGEKLFFGSGTQLSVL.

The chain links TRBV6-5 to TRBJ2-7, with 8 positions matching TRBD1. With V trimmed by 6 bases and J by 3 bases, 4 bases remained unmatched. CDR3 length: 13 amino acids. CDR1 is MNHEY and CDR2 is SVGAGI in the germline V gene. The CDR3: CASRSGGLYEQYF. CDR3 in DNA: TGTGCCAGCAGATCAGGGGGCCTCTACGAGCAGTACTTC.

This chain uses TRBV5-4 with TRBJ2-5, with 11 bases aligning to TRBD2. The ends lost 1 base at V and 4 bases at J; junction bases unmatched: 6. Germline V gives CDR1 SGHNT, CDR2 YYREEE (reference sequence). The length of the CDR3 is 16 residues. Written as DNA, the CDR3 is TGTGCCAGCAGCTTGAAACTAGCGGGGGCGGGAGAGACCCAGTACTTC. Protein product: CASSLKLAGAGETQYF.

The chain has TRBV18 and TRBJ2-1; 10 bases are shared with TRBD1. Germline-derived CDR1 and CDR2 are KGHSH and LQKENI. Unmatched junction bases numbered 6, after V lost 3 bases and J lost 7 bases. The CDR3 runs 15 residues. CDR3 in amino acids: CASSPTGGPGNEQFF. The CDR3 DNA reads TGTGCCAGCTCACCGACAGGGGGCCCGGGAAATGAGCAGTTCTTC. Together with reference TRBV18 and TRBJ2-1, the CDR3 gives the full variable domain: NAGVMQNPRHLVRRRGQEARLRCSPMKGHSHVYWYRQLPEEGLKFMVYLQKENIIDESGMPKERFSAEFPKEGPSILRIQQVVRGDSAAYFCASSPTGGPGNEQFFGPGTRLTVL.

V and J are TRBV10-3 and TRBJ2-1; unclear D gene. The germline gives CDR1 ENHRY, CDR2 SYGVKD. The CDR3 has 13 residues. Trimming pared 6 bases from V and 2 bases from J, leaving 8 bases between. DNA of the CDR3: TGTGCCATCAGACAGCCCCCCTACAATGAGCAGTTCTTC. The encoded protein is CAIRQPPYNEQFF.

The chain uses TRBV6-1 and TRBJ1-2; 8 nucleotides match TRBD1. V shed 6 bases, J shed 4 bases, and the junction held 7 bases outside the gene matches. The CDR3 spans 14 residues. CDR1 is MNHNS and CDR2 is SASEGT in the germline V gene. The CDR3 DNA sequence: TGTGCCAGCAGGAGTACCGGGACAGGCTATGGCTACACCTTC. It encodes CASRSTGTGYGYTF.

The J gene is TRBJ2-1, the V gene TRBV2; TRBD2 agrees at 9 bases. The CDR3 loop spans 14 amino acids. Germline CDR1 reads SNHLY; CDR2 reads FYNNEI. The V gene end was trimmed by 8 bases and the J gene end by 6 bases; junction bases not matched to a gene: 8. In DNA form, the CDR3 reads TGTGCCAGCTGTAGGACTAGCGTGGTCAATGAGCAGTTCTTC. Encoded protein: CASCRTSVVNEQFF. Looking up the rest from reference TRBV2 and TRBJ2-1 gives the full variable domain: EPEVTQTPSHQVTQMGQEVILRCVPISNHLYFYWYRQILGQKVEFLVSFYNNEISEKSEIFDDQFSVERPDGSNFTLKIRSTKLEDSAMYFCASCRTSVVNEQFFGPGTRLTVL.

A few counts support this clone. This chain's CDR3 is CASSLPMGEQFF. CDR3 sequence (DNA): TGTGCCAGCAGTCTCCCGATGGGTGAGCAGTTCTTC. This chain uses TRBV7-2 with TRBJ2-1, with D unresolved. CDR3 length equals 12 residues. The germline V and J ends were trimmed by 6 bases and 9 bases, with 12 bases remaining between them. The germline V gene encodes CDR1 SGHTA and CDR2 FQGNSA.

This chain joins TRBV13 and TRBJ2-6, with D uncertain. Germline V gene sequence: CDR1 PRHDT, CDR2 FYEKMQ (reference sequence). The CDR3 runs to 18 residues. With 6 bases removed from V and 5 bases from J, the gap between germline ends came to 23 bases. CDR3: CASSETKLRQSRANVLTF. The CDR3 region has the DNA TGTGCCAGCAGTGAAACCAAGCTGAGACAAAGTCGGGCCAACGTCCTGACTTTC.

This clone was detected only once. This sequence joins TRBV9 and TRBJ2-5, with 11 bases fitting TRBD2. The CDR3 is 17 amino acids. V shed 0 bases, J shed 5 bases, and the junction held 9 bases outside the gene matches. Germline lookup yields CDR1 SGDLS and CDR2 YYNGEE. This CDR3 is CASSVDGSGGAGETQYF. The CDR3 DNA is TGTGCCAGCAGCGTAGATGGTAGCGGGGGGGCAGGGGAGACCCAGTACTTC.

The CDR3 DNA sequence: TGCGCCAGCAGCCAGACTAATATGGGTTTTTCGGGGGATCAGCCCCAGCATTTT. Its protein is CASSQTNMGFSGDQPQHF. The chain employs TRBV4-1 and TRBJ1-5; D perhaps matches TRBD1 (5 bases). The CDR3 runs to 18 residues. CDR1 MGHRA and CDR2 YSYEKL come from the germline V gene. Between the trimmed V and J ends, which lost 3 bases and 5 bases, there was a span of 23 bases.

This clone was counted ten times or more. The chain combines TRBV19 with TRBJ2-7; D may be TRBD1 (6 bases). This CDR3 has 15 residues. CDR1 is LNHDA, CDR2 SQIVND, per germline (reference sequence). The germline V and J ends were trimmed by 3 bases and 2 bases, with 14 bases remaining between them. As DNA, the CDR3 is TGTGCCAGTAGTATGGGGGCAGGGCTCACCTACGAGCAGTACTTC. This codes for CASSMGAGLTYEQYF. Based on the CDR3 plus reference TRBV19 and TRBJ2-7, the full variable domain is DGGITQSPKYLFRKEGQNVTLSCEQNLNHDAMYWYRQDPGQGLRLIYYSQIVNDFQKGDIAEGYSVSREKKESFPLTVTSAQKNPTAFYLCASSMGAGLTYEQYFGPGTRLTVT.

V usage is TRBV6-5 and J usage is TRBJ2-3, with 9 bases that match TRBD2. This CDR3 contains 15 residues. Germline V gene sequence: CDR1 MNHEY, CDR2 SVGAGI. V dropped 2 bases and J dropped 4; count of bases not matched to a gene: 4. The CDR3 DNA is TGTGCCAGCAGTTACAGCGGGGGGCCCCCAGATACGCAGTATTTT. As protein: CASSYSGGPPDTQYF.

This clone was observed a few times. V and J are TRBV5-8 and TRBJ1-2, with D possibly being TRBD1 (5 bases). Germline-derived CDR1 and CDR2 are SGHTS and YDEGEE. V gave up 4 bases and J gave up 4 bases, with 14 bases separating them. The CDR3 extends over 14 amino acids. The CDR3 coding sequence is TGTGCCAGCAGCCTTGGACATAGGGGCTATGGCTACACCTTC. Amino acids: CASSLGHRGYGYTF.

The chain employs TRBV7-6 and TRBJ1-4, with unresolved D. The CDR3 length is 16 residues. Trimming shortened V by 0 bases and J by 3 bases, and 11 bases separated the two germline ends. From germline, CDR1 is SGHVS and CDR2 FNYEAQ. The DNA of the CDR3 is TGTGCCAGCAGCTTAGCGCGGGCAGGACCTAATGAAAAACTGTTTTTT. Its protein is CASSLARAGPNEKLFF.